The clone carrying this T cell receptor beta chain was observed a single time. Antigen unknown. The study ran its PCR with 60 Vbeta and 13 Jbeta primers. Using immunoSEQ multiplex PCR, the repertoire was profiled, and TCRdb retains in-frame clones only, with some absent. The data hold about 180,000 clones, with approximately 82% observed a single time. The data originate from a study of cytomegalovirus exposure and HLA in healthy donors. Study-wide background: Of the donors genotyped, 398 in all, 65% to 90% fell in the Caucasian-associated ancestry cluster. Study results and limitations: The study listed under 200 cytomegalovirus-associated TCR beta chains. DRB1 had the most TCR associations and HLA-C the fewest, a later analysis found, with rates varying by HLA locus. In a later analysis, common viral pathogens appeared linked to several of the most significant clusters.

The ends were cut back, 9 bases at V and 2 bases at J, with 19 bases in the middle. The CDR3 runs to 15 residues. CDR1 and CDR2 (germline): MNHNS, SASEGT. Input material: PBMCs. The rearrangement links TRBV6-1 to TRBJ2-5; D is possibly TRBD2 (6 bases). The TCR sequence derives from a girl aged 2 to 10 in good health and CMV-seropositive. DNA of the CDR3: TGTGCCAGTCGCTTTGGCCCCAGCGGGCAAGAGACCCAGTACTTC. Its protein is CASRFGPSGQETQYF.